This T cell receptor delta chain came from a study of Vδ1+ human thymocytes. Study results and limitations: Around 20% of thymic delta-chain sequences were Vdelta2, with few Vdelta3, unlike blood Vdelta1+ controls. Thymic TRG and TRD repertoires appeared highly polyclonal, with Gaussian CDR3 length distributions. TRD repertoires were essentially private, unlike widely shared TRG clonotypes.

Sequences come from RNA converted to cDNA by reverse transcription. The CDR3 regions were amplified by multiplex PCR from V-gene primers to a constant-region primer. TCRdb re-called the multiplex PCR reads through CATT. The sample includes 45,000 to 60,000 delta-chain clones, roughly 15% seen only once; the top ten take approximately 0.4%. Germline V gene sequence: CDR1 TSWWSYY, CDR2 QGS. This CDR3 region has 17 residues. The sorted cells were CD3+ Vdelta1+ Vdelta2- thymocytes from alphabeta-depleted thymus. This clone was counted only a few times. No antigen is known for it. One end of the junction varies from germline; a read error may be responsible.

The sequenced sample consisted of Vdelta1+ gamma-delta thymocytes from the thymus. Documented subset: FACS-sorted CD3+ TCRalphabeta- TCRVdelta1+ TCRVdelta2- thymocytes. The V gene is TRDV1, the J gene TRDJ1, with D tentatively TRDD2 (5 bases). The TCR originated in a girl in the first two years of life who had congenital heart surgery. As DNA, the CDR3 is TGTGCTCTTGGGGCTTTGGACCCCCTCCTCTTCCCCGATAGACTCATCTTT. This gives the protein CALGALDPLLFPDRLIF.